The clone carrying this TCR beta chain was counted only a few times. Its matching antigen is unknown. The source of the sample is a study of OX40 agonist ivuxolimab in advanced cancers. Study-wide context: The dose-escalation cohort had hepatocellular carcinoma, melanoma, renal cell or head and neck cancer.

The V gene's germline CDR1 is SGHRS and CDR2 YFSETQ. The V gene lost 0 bases and the J gene lost 7 bases, with 10 bases spanning the gap. The CDR3 contains 13 residues. Overall study results and limits: The average count of expanded clones was higher among CD8+ T cells than among CD4+. At doses 0.1 to 3.0 mg/kg, CD4+ and CD8+ clones expanded. Some of the nonresponding patients also showed low levels of normalized T-cell clonal expansion.

Only in-frame clones appear in the TCRdb table, and some are missing; sequencing was by immunoSEQ multiplex PCR. The sample contains about 55,000 clones, 77% of which appear only once. The chain links TRBV5-1 to TRBJ2-5; TRBD1 is a possible D gene (5 bases). The clonotype comes from an adult with an advanced solid tumor such as melanoma, head and neck, liver or kidney cancer. The sequences come from CD4+ or CD8+ T cells sorted from blood, collected in a trial of the OX40 agonist ivuxolimab. CDR3 amino acids: CASSLGTKRTQYF. Here the CDR3 DNA reads TGCGCCAGCAGCTTGGGGACAAAGAGGACCCAGTACTTC.